The 19 T cell receptor beta chains reported below all come from one sample, sequenced in a study of T-cell reconstitution after alpha-beta-depleted transplantation in children. Unique molecular identifiers were built into the TCRbeta library. TCRdb analysed the PCR reads with MiXCR anew, one entry per CDR3 protein. The table shows around 450,000 distinct CDR3 sequences, with about 17% occurring only once. The specimen comprised PBMCs, mostly from graft donor cells, sampled 360 days after TCRalphabeta/CD19-depleted stem cell transplant. The receptors were gathered from a boy younger than two who had a stem cell transplant for Wiskott-Aldrich syndrome, so the T cells may come from the graft donor.

This clonotype was picked up a small number of times. The chain links TRBV5-1 to TRBJ2-1, with 8 bases that match TRBD1. Germline trimming cut 4 bases from V and 6 bases from J; bases unmatched to any gene: 9. This CDR3 is built from 15 residues. Germline V lookup: CDR1 SGHRS, CDR2 YFSETQ. The CDR3 is CASSPSGTGPNEQFF. Written as DNA, the CDR3 is TGCGCCAGCAGCCCTTCCGGGACAGGACCCAATGAGCAGTTCTTC.

V is TRBV4-1 and J is TRBJ2-4; D remains unclear. V was cut by 1 base and J by 6 bases, with 25 bases left in between. The CDR3 is 19 amino acids. The germline V gene has CDR1 MGHRA and CDR2 YSYEKL. The CDR3 DNA reads TGCGCCAGCAGCCAAGCCAATTCGTCCTTCTTCCCAAATCGAAACATTCAGTACTTC. Protein sequence: CASSQANSSFFPNRNIQYF.

Note on this clonotype: The junction does not match germline at one end; this may be a read error. The CDR3 DNA reads as TGCGCCAGCAGCCAACGCCAGGGAGATATGCAGTATTTT. This gives the protein CASSQRQGDMQYF. J is TRBJ2-3 and V is TRBV4-1; D possibly uses TRBD1 or TRBD2 (5 bases each). CDR1 and CDR2 (germline): MGHRA, YSYEKL. This CDR3 is built from 13 residues.

This clonotype was detected many times. This chain links TRBV27 with TRBJ2-1, with TRBD2 matching 7 bases. V lost 4 bases, J lost 5 bases, and 5 bases stayed unmatched. Germline V gives CDR1 MNHEY, CDR2 SMNVEV (reference sequence). CDR3 length equals 14 residues. CDR3 sequence: CASSYGTTHNEQFF. The CDR3 DNA reads as TGTGCCAGCAGTTATGGGACTACCCACAATGAGCAGTTCTTC.

The V call is TRBV6-1, the J call TRBJ2-1; the D gene is possibly TRBD2 (6 bases). The length of the CDR3 is 16 residues. The ends were cut back, 5 bases at V and 2 bases at J, with 16 bases in the middle. CDR1 and CDR2 from the germline V gene are MNHNS and SASEGT. The CDR3 DNA reads as TGTGCCAGCAGTACCGGCGGGGCGCGGGCCTACAATGAGCAGTTCTTC. This gives the protein CASSTGGARAYNEQFF.

In its sample, this clonotype was seen many times. The chain links TRBV10-3 to TRBJ2-5; D not certain. The V gene's germline CDR1 is ENHRY and CDR2 SYGVKD. The CDR3 length is 11 residues. V lost 2 bases and J lost 5, with 3 bases in between. CDR3 nucleotides: TGTGCCATCAGTGAGAGGGAGACCCAGTACTTC. Protein sequence: CAISERETQYF.

This chain connects TRBV4-3 to TRBJ1-2; unclear D gene. V was shortened by 0 bases and J by 8 bases, with 13 bases between the two germline ends. Per the germline V gene, CDR1 is LGHNA and CDR2 is YSLEER. The length of the CDR3 is 14 residues. The DNA of the CDR3 is TGCGCCAGCAGCCAAGATAATAGGTTTGGGGGCTACACCTTC. Translating it yields CASSQDNRFGGYTF.

The chain has TRBV12-3 or TRBV12-4 and TRBJ1-5; the match to TRBD1 covers 12 bases. Trimming cost V 3 bases and J 7 bases; bases outside gene matches: 7. The CDR3 is 16 residues long. This chain's CDR3 is CASSFWGQGAGQPQHF. CDR3 nucleotides: TGTGCCAGCAGTTTTTGGGGACAGGGGGCGGGGCAGCCCCAGCATTTT.

The table lists this clonotype with a few counts. V and J are TRBV15 and TRBJ2-7, with 11 bases matching TRBD1. Germline CDR1 LNHNV, CDR2 YYDKDF (reference sequence). This CDR3 comprises 16 residues. V lost 0 bases to trimming and J lost 6 bases; unmatched junction nucleotides: 7. The CDR3: CATSREGGTGGIEQYF. The CDR3 DNA reads TGTGCCACCAGCAGAGAGGGAGGGACAGGGGGAATCGAGCAGTACTTC.

CDR3 protein: CASSSRLAGSLEHYNEQFF. In nucleotides, the CDR3 is TGTGCCAGCAGCTCCCGACTAGCGGGGTCTCTCGAGCATTACAATGAGCAGTTCTTC. The chain recombines TRBV11-2 with TRBJ2-1; TRBD2 matches at 11 bases. The V gene end was trimmed by 4 bases and the J gene end by 4 bases; junction bases not matched to a gene: 15. From germline, CDR1 is SGHAT and CDR2 FQNNGV. The CDR3 spans 19 residues.

This clonotype was seen a few times. V is TRBV4-3 and J is TRBJ2-7, with 7 nucleotides matching TRBD1. After removal of 3 bases from V and 6 bases from J, the junction contained 5 bases not matched to a gene. The germline V gene encodes CDR1 LGHNA and CDR2 YSLEER. This CDR3 spans 13 amino acids. CDR3 DNA sequence: TGCGCCAGCAGCCAGCACAGGGGTGGCGAGCAGTACTTC. Translation gives CASSQHRGGEQYF.

The sample holds a few counts of this clonotype. The V and J genes are TRBV5-1 and TRBJ1-2; D not certain. The germline V and J ends were trimmed by 2 bases and 5 bases, with 19 bases remaining between them. Germline lookup yields CDR1 SGHRS and CDR2 YFSETQ. The CDR3 has 16 residues. The CDR3: CASSFSWEEPKYGYTF. CDR3 nucleotide sequence: TGCGCCAGCAGCTTCTCCTGGGAGGAACCAAAATATGGCTACACCTTC.

The rearrangement joins TRBV7-8 to TRBJ1-1; 7 bases fit TRBD1. The J segment lost 0 bases and the V segment lost 5 bases, leaving 6 bases of the junction unmatched. The CDR3 is 15 amino acids. From germline, CDR1 is SGHVS and CDR2 FQNEAQ. DNA for the CDR3: TGTGCCAGCAGCCTAGTGGGGACAGTGAACACTGAAGCTTTCTTT. It is translated as CASSLVGTVNTEAFF.

In DNA, the CDR3 is TGCAGTCTCCCCACCCCTTATGGCTACACCTTC. Encoded protein: CSLPTPYGYTF. This chain connects TRBV29-1 to TRBJ1-2; D uncertain. The CDR3 covers 11 residues. The germline CDR1 and CDR2 sequences are SQVTM and ANQGSEA.

The gene calls are TRBV27 and TRBJ1-5; the match to TRBD1 covers 8 bases. Germline V gives CDR1 MNHEY, CDR2 SMNVEV (reference sequence). V shed 5 bases and J 4 bases; nucleotides not matched to a gene: 10. The CDR3 extends over 16 amino acids. This CDR3 reads CASSPGGGPNNQPQHF. In DNA, the CDR3 is TGTGCCAGCAGTCCAGGGGGCGGACCCAATAATCAGCCCCAGCATTTT.

In DNA, the CDR3 is TGTGCCATCACAACTAGCGGGAGGTTTGACGAGCAGTACTTC. It yields the protein CAITTSGRFDEQYF. V is TRBV10-3 and J is TRBJ2-7; 12 bases fit TRBD2. CDR1 is ENHRY, CDR2 SYGVKD, per germline. Losses at the gene ends were 7 bases for V and 5 bases for J; bases not matched to a gene: 6. The CDR3 sequence is 14 residues long.

This sequence joins TRBV29-1 and TRBJ2-7; D may match TRBD1 or TRBD2 (6 bases each). The CDR3 is made up of 12 amino acids. V was trimmed by 6 bases and J by 4 bases, leaving 13 bases between them. Germline V gene sequence: CDR1 SQVTM, CDR2 ANQGSEA. The chain's CDR3 is CSVRWGAYEQYF. The CDR3 DNA follows: TGCAGCGTACGATGGGGGGCTTACGAGCAGTACTTC.

The V and J genes are TRBV12-3 or TRBV12-4 and TRBJ2-7; D gene unclear. The CDR3 runs to 14 residues. V dropped 3 bases and J dropped 3 bases, with 12 bases sitting between them. DNA of the CDR3: TGTGCCAGCAGTTTTCGGCAGGTGGACTACGAGCAGTACTTC. It encodes CASSFRQVDYEQYF.

This clonotype showed up many times. V is TRBV5-1 and J is TRBJ1-2, with unresolved D. V was shortened by 9 bases and J by 2 bases, with 14 bases between the two germline ends. The CDR3 contains 13 residues. Per germline, CDR1 SGHRS and CDR2 YFSETQ. The CDR3 sequence: CATRRTGNYGYTF. CDR3 in DNA: TGCGCCACCAGAAGAACGGGGAACTATGGCTACACCTTC.